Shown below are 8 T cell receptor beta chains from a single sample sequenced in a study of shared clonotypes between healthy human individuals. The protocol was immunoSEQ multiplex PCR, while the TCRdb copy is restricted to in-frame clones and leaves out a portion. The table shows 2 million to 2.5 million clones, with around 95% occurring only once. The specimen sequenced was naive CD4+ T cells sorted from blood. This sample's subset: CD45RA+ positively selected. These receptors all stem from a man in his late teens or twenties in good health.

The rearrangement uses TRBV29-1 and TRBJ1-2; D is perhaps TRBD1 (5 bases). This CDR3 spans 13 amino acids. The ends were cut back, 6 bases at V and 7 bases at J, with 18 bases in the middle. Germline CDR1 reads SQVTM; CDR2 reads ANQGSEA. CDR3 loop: CSVGRITRGGYTF. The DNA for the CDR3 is TGCAGCGTGGGAAGGATAACAAGGGGTGGCTACACCTTC.

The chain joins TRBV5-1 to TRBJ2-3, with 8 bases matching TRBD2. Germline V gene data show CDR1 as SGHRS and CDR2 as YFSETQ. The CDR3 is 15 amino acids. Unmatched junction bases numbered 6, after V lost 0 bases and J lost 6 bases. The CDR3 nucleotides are TGCGCCAGCAGCTTGGCCAGCGGGGGCAGGGATACGCAGTATTTT. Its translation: CASSLASGGRDTQYF.

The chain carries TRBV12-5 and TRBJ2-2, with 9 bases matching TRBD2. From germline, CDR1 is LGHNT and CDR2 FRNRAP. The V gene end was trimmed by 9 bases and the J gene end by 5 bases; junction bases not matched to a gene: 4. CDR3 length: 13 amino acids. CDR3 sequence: CASAGGRTGELFF. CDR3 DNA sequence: TGTGCTAGCGCGGGAGGGCGGACCGGGGAGCTGTTTTTT.

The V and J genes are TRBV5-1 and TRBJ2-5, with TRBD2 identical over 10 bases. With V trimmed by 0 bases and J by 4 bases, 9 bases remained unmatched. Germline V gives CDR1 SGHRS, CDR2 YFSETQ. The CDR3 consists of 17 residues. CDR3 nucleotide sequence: TGCGCCAGCAGCTTGGTCTGGCTAGCGGGAGATCGAGAGACCCAGTACTTC. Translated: CASSLVWLAGDRETQYF.

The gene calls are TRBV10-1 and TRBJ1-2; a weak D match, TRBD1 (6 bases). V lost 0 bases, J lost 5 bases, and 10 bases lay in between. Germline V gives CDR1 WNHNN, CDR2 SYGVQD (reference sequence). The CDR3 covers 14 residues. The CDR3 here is CASSESNREYGYTF. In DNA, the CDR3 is TGCGCCAGCAGTGAGTCGAACAGGGAGTATGGCTACACCTTC.

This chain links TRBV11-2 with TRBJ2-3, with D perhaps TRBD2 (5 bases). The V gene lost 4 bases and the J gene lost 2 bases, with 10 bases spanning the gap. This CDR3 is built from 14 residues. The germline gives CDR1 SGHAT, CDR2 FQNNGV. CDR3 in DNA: TGTGCCAGCAGCTACGGACTGATCACAGATACGCAGTATTTT. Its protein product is CASSYGLITDTQYF.

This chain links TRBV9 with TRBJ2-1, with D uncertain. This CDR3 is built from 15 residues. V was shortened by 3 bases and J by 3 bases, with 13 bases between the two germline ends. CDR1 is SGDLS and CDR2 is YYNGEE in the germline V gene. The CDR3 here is CASSEGPGNYNEQFF. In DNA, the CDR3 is TGTGCCAGCAGCGAAGGCCCTGGAAACTACAATGAGCAGTTCTTC.

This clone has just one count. Here the CDR3 DNA reads TGTGCCAGCTCACAAACCGGGACAGGGAAAAAGACCCAGTACTTC. This codes for CASSQTGTGKKTQYF. The chain couples TRBV18 to TRBJ2-5, with 9 bases matching TRBD1. The length of the CDR3 is 15 residues. The germline gives CDR1 KGHSH, CDR2 LQKENI. After removal of 4 bases from V and 6 bases from J, the junction contained 9 bases not matched to a gene. Combining the CDR3 with reference TRBV18 and TRBJ2-5 gives the whole variable domain NAGVMQNPRHLVRRRGQEARLRCSPMKGHSHVYWYRQLPEEGLKFMVYLQKENIIDESGMPKERFSAEFPKEGPSILRIQQVVRGDSAAYFCASSQTGTGKKTQYFGPGTRLLVL.